This record looks at one T cell receptor (beta chain) sequence and its context. Its antigen is currently unknown. TCRdb's table, derived via immunoSEQ multiplex PCR, lists solely in-frame clones and lacks some. The repertoire holds about 69,000 clones, with 84% as singletons. The CDR3 consists of 15 residues. In germline, CDR1 is GTSNPN, CDR2 SVGIG (reference sequence). This sample was taken from a study of OX40 agonist ivuxolimab in advanced cancers. Study-level information: There were three patients with partial responses, one having hepatocellular carcinoma and two cutaneous melanoma. Study outcomes and limitations: The mean number of expanded clones was higher in CD8+ T cells than in CD4+.

This TCR was recovered from an adult with an advanced solid tumor such as melanoma, head and neck, liver or kidney cancer. Sequencing used CD4+ or CD8+ T cells sorted from blood, obtained in a trial of the OX40 agonist ivuxolimab. J is TRBJ2-7 and V is TRBV30; 12 bases line up with TRBD2. The CDR3 region is CGYSGTSGFTYEQYF. The CDR3 DNA follows: TGTGGATATTCCGGGACTAGCGGGTTTACCTACGAGCAGTACTTC. Drawing the rest from reference TRBV30 and TRBJ2-7, the complete variable domain is SQTIHQWPATLVQPVGSPLSLECTVEGTSNPNLYWYRQAAGRGLQLLFYSVGIGQISSEVPQNLSASRPQDRQFILSSKKLLLSDSGFYLCGYSGTSGFTYEQYFGPGTRLTVT.